This TCR beta chain is from a study of blood T cell repertoires in COVID-19. Study at large: Collection of acute and convalescent COVID-19 samples took place in the United States, Italy and Spain. Sample material is recorded as cDNA or gDNA derived from T cells, B-cell-depleted T cells, or PBMCs.

Sequenced by immunoSEQ multiplex PCR; TCRdb stores in-frame clones only, minus some. The sample lists over 75,000 clones; approximately 92% were seen once. Germline V lookup: CDR1 LNHDA, CDR2 SQIVND (reference sequence). The CDR3 is made up of 13 amino acids. Trimming pared 5 bases from V and 4 bases from J, leaving 9 bases between. This TCR came from a woman older than 75 with active COVID-19. This chain joins TRBV19 and TRBJ2-4; D possibly corresponds to TRBD1 (6 bases). Sequencing used peripheral blood. In DNA form, the CDR3 reads TGTGCCAGTAGTGCCGACAGGAAAAACATTCAGTACTTC. Its protein is CASSADRKNIQYF.